The rows below give T cell receptor beta chains drawn from one sample of a study of T-cell memory formation after mild COVID-19. TCRdb reanalysed the 5' RACE reads using MiXCR and keeps one entry per CDR3 protein. The sample contains fewer than 450,000 distinct CDR3 sequences, approximately 24% of which appear only once. The sequenced sample was PBMCs or a T cell subset sorted from them (not recorded which). The receptors shown here come from an adult woman who had mild COVID-19 (a few samples of this study predate the infection). Cell type and time point are not known. The CDR3 runs from the conserved cysteine through the conserved F or W. A D gene is named only where the DNA matches it firmly. Not all rows give a size; the values are once, few, many and, for expanded clones, a class.

clone_size	d_call	v_call	j_call	cdr3_length	cdr3_aa	cdr3_nt
.	.	TRBV24-1	TRBJ2-7	13	CATSGVRGYEQYF	TGTGCCACCAGTGGTGTTCGGGGCTACGAGCAGTACTTC
few	.	TRBV15	TRBJ2-3	16	CATSRARRTGTDTQYF	TGTGCCACCAGCAGAGCCCGTAGAACAGGCACAGATACGCAGTATTTT
few	.	TRBV12-3/TRBV12-4	TRBJ1-5	14	CASSNGQSNQPQHF	TGTGCCAGCTCAAATGGACAGTCCAATCAGCCCCAGCATTTT
.	TRBD1	TRBV7-9	TRBJ2-5	15	CASSLGQGVQETQYF	TGTGCCAGCAGCTTAGGACAGGGAGTTCAAGAGACCCAGTACTTC
.	.	TRBV7-2	TRBJ1-3	15	CASSYDGNPGNTIYF	TGTGCCAGCAGCTACGACGGGAATCCTGGAAACACCATATATTTT
.	.	TRBV14	TRBJ2-7	13	CASQRVVGYEQYF	TGTGCCAGCCAGCGAGTGGTGGGTTACGAGCAGTACTTC
.	TRBD2	TRBV4-1	TRBJ2-7	15	CASSQPERGLYEQYF	TGCGCCAGCAGCCAACCCGAGCGGGGACTCTACGAGCAGTACTTC
few	.	TRBV5-1	TRBJ2-5	14	CASSVNGPEETQYF	TGCGCCAGCAGCGTGAACGGACCGGAAGAGACCCAGTACTTC
few	.	TRBV10-3	TRBJ2-3	14	CAISVGSSTDTQYF	TGTGCCATCAGTGTTGGGAGTAGCACAGATACGCAGTATTTT
few	.	TRBV9	TRBJ2-7	15	CASSPRGSSSYEQYF	TGTGCCAGCAGCCCCAGGGGCTCCAGCTCCTACGAGCAGTACTTC
.	TRBD1	TRBV19	TRBJ1-6	15	CASTRDRVPQSPLHF	TGTGCCAGTACTAGAGACAGGGTGCCTCAGTCACCCCTCCACTTT
few	.	TRBV27	TRBJ2-3	14	CASSFRSRTDTQYF	TGTGCCAGCAGTTTCAGGAGCCGCACAGATACGCAGTATTTT
few	TRBD2	TRBV11-2	TRBJ2-3	17	CASSLVVAGARTDTQYF	TGTGCCAGCAGCTTAGTCGTGGCGGGAGCCCGCACAGATACGCAGTATTTT
few	TRBD2	TRBV27	TRBJ2-3	15	CASSGSTSGRRTQYF	TGTGCCAGCAGTGGATCGACTAGCGGGAGGAGAACGCAGTATTTT
.	.	TRBV6-5	TRBJ1-2	15	CASMAERGWLNGYTF	TGTGCCAGCATGGCGGAACGGGGATGGCTGAATGGCTACACCTTC
.	.	TRBV7-2	TRBJ1-3	13	CASSLDRGAGSDF	TGTGCCAGCAGCTTAGATCGGGGGGCAGGGTCCGATTTT
.	TRBD1	TRBV7-9	TRBJ2-7	16	CASSFLDRASGNEQYF	TGTGCCAGCAGCTTCCTGGACAGGGCAAGCGGCAACGAGCAGTACTTC
.	TRBD2	TRBV19	TRBJ2-5	16	CASSIRLAGAGETQYF	TGTGCCAGTAGTATTCGACTAGCGGGGGCCGGAGAGACCCAGTACTTC
once	TRBD1	TRBV27	TRBJ2-7	16	CASSIGQGAVGSEQYF	TGTGCCAGCAGTATAGGACAGGGGGCAGTAGGCTCCGAGCAGTACTTC
.	.	TRBV12-3/TRBV12-4	TRBJ2-2	15	CASTYRTPNTGELFF	TGTGCCAGCACCTATAGGACCCCGAACACCGGGGAGCTGTTTTTT
few	.	TRBV7-2	TRBJ1-2	15	CASSLGFATNYGYTF	TGTGCCAGCAGCTTAGGGTTCGCGACTAACTATGGCTACACCTTC
few	.	TRBV20-1	TRBJ2-2	14	CSASSETNTGELFF	TGCAGTGCTTCTAGCGAGACGAACACCGGGGAGCTGTTTTTT
few	TRBD1	TRBV7-9	TRBJ2-7	14	CASSPRDRGLEQYF	TGTGCCAGCAGCCCTCGGGACAGGGGGCTCGAGCAGTACTTC
.	.	TRBV9	TRBJ2-1	16	CASSVGGVRPWDEQFF	TGTGCCAGCAGCGTAGGAGGAGTCCGCCCCTGGGATGAGCAGTTCTTC
few	TRBD1	TRBV6-1	TRBJ1-2	12	CASRDRGRGYTF	TGTGCCAGCAGAGACAGGGGACGGGGCTACACCTTC
.	.	TRBV18	TRBJ1-5	15	CASSPGGLSNQPQHF	TGTGCCAGCTCACCAGGGGGGTTAAGCAATCAGCCCCAGCATTTT
.	TRBD1	TRBV7-2	TRBJ2-4	17	CASSLRSPGQGKNIQYF	TGTGCCAGCAGCTTGCGTTCTCCGGGACAGGGTAAAAACATTCAGTACTTC
few	.	TRBV12-3/TRBV12-4	TRBJ1-5	14	CASSLRGTNQPQHF	TGTGCCAGCAGTCTTCGGGGTACGAATCAGCCCCAGCATTTT
.	.	TRBV12-3/TRBV12-4	TRBJ2-3	15	CASSRGAGATDTQYF	TGTGCCAGCAGTCGTGGGGCGGGGGCCACAGATACGCAGTATTTT
.	.	TRBV4-1	TRBJ1-1	13	CASSQIGVTEAFF	TGCGCCAGCAGCCAAATAGGGGTGACTGAAGCTTTCTTT
few	TRBD2	TRBV29-1	TRBJ2-3	13	CSVEGGGTDTQYF	TGCAGCGTTGAAGGCGGGGGTACAGATACGCAGTATTTT
.	.	TRBV20-1	TRBJ1-1	17	CSARVFATGVGNTEAFF	TGCAGTGCTAGAGTGTTCGCAACGGGTGTGGGGAACACTGAAGCTTTCTTT
.	.	TRBV4-1	TRBJ1-1	16	CASSRRLEAPNTEAFF	TGCGCCAGCAGCCGCCGGTTGGAGGCCCCGAACACTGAAGCTTTCTTT
.	.	TRBV7-8	TRBJ2-4	15	CASSFRGDTKNIQYF	TGTGCCAGCAGCTTCAGGGGGGATACCAAAAACATTCAGTACTTC
.	TRBD2	TRBV20-1	TRBJ2-2	14	CSATSGRSPGELFF	TGCAGTGCTACCAGCGGGAGATCGCCCGGGGAGCTGTTTTTT
few	.	TRBV13	TRBJ2-3	14	CASSLGEGEDTQYF	TGTGCCAGCAGCTTAGGTGAAGGGGAGGATACGCAGTATTTT
few	.	TRBV7-2	TRBJ2-3	15	CASSLSGLSTDTQYF	TGTGCCAGCAGCTTATCCGGGTTGAGCACAGATACGCAGTATTTT
.	.	TRBV14	TRBJ1-1	16	CASSQDRWGLDTEAFF	TGTGCCAGCAGCCAAGATCGCTGGGGCCTGGACACTGAAGCTTTCTTT
.	.	TRBV12-3/TRBV12-4	TRBJ2-1	12	CASSLRPSEQFF	TGTGCCAGCAGTTTGAGGCCGTCTGAGCAGTTCTTC
few	TRBD1	TRBV5-1	TRBJ2-1	14	CASSLGQGWNEQFF	TGCGCCAGCAGCTTGGGACAGGGGTGGAATGAGCAGTTCTTC
few	TRBD2	TRBV6-5	TRBJ2-7	15	CASSGGGRWSYEQYF	TGTGCCAGCAGCGGGGGGGGACGGTGGTCCTACGAGCAGTACTTC
many	.	TRBV7-9	TRBJ2-5	15	CASSPKTRLQETQYF	TGTGCCAGCAGCCCCAAGACTAGGCTACAAGAGACCCAGTACTTC
many	TRBD2	TRBV29-1	TRBJ2-1	17	CSVEDDRSGGARDEQFF	TGCAGCGTTGAAGATGACCGGAGCGGGGGGGCCCGGGATGAGCAGTTCTTC
few	.	TRBV29-1	TRBJ1-2	12	CSVRGTDLGYTF	TGCAGCGTCCGAGGGACGGATTTAGGCTACACCTTC
few	.	TRBV12-3/TRBV12-4	TRBJ1-2	15	CASSATPAYVYGYTF	TGTGCCAGCAGTGCCACCCCTGCGTACGTTTATGGCTACACCTTC
.	.	TRBV2	TRBJ1-5	14	CASRTQGDWLPQHF	TGTGCCAGCAGGACACAGGGAGATTGGCTGCCCCAGCATTTT
few	.	TRBV5-5	TRBJ2-4	15	CASSLGEQLKNIQYF	TGTGCCAGCAGCTTGGGGGAGCAACTCAAAAACATTCAGTACTTC
.	TRBD1	TRBV12-3/TRBV12-4	TRBJ2-7	14	CASSWTGALHEQYF	TGTGCCAGCAGTTGGACAGGGGCTTTACACGAGCAGTACTTC
.	TRBD1	TRBV10-3	TRBJ2-1	14	CAISRDSMVNEQFF	TGTGCCATCAGCCGGGACAGTATGGTAAATGAGCAGTTCTTC
few	TRBD1	TRBV3-1	TRBJ1-1	17	CASSQDGAGGGRTEAFF	TGTGCCAGCAGCCAAGACGGGGCAGGGGGCGGAAGGACTGAAGCTTTCTTT
.	.	TRBV6-5	TRBJ1-3	16	CASSSTGSPRRNTIYF	TGTGCCAGCAGCTCCACCGGGAGCCCTCGAAGAAACACCATATATTTT
.	TRBD2	TRBV7-9	TRBJ2-1	14	CSTKALAGLDEQFF	TGTTCCACCAAAGCCCTAGCGGGATTGGATGAGCAGTTCTTC
many	.	TRBV24-1	TRBJ2-1	16	CATSAPDSSSYNEQFF	TGTGCCACCAGTGCCCCGGACTCCTCCTCCTACAATGAGCAGTTCTTC